The rows below give T cell receptor beta chains drawn from one sample of a study of neurological immune-mediated disorders. TCRdb re-called the 5' RACE reads with MiXCR, one entry per CDR3 protein. This table has tens of thousands of distinct CDR3 sequences, less than 15% appearing once. The sample was CD4+ T cells from blood. The receptors originated from a female donor with HTLV-1-associated myelopathy (HAM/TSP). Each CDR3 is given with its conserved first and last residue. The order of the fields is J gene, D gene, V gene, CDR3 length, clone size, CDR3 DNA, CDR3 protein. The D gene is left open where the match is weak. Clone size is stated in some rows and not others, as once, few, many or a class when expanded.

TRBJ2-3 | TRBD2 | TRBV5-4 | 17 | many | TGTGCCAGCAGCGCCGTGGGGACTAGCGGGGGGACAGATACGCAGTATTTT | CASSAVGTSGGTDTQYF
TRBJ2-5 | - | TRBV5-6 | 16 | many | TGTGCCAGCAGCCCCATGGCCGCTGGACTACAAGAGACCCAGTACTTC | CASSPMAAGLQETQYF
TRBJ2-3 | TRBD2 | TRBV7-2 | 18 | many | TGTGCCAGCAGCTTAGACTTGGGGGGGGGGTTTGGCACAGATACGCAGTATTTT | CASSLDLGGGFGTDTQYF
TRBJ1-2 | TRBD1 | TRBV7-3 | 14 | - | TGTGCCAGCAGCACCGAACCGACAGGGGGCGGCTACACCTTC | CASSTEPTGGGYTF
TRBJ2-1 | TRBD2 | TRBV20-1 | 17 | many | TGCAGTGCTAAGGTCGGGACTAGCGGGAGGGCCTACAATGAGCAGTTCTTC | CSAKVGTSGRAYNEQFF
TRBJ2-1 | TRBD2 | TRBV20-1 | 14 | - | TGCAGTGCTCTAGAAAGGAGTAGCAGCGGGGTCCAGCTCTTC | CSALERSSSGVQLF
TRBJ2-7 | - | TRBV20-1 | 13 | many | TGCAGTGCTAGGCGGGACAGCTCCTACGAGCAGTACTTC | CSARRDSSYEQYF
TRBJ2-5 | TRBD1 | TRBV5-5 | 16 | many | TGTGCCAGCAGCTTACCGGGACAGTCGACGCAAGAGACCCAGTACTTC | CASSLPGQSTQETQYF
TRBJ2-5 | TRBD2 | TRBV29-1 | 12 | many | TGCAGCGCATTAAGCGGGGAAGAGACCCAGTACTTC | CSALSGEETQYF
TRBJ1-1 | TRBD1 | TRBV4-1 | 13 | many | TGCGCCAGCAGAAACACAGGGGGCACTGAAGCTTTCTTT | CASRNTGGTEAFF
TRBJ2-3 | TRBD2 | TRBV12-3/TRBV12-4 | 13 | many | TGTGCCAGCAGTTCCCTCGTAGCGGGTACGCAGTATTTT | CASSSLVAGTQYF
TRBJ2-5 | - | TRBV20-1 | 12 | many | TGCAGTGCTGCGGGGCATCAAGAGACCCAGTACTTC | CSAAGHQETQYF
TRBJ1-1 | - | TRBV30 | 13 | many | TGTGCCTGGAGTACGTACGTGGGCACTGAAGCTTTCTTT | CAWSTYVGTEAFF
TRBJ2-7 | - | TRBV29-1 | 14 | many | TGCAGCGCTAGTCCCGGGGCATACTCCTACGAGCAGTACTTC | CSASPGAYSYEQYF
TRBJ2-3 | - | TRBV19 | 12 | many | TGTGCCAGTAGTATAAGGGGAGATACGCAGTATTTT | CASSIRGDTQYF
TRBJ1-2 | - | TRBV5-1 | 13 | many | TGCGCCAGCAGCTTAACAGGGAGTGCTGGCTACACCTTC | CASSLTGSAGYTF
TRBJ1-5 | - | TRBV18 | 13 | many | TGTGCCAGCTCGTACGACAGCAATCAGCCCCAGCATTTT | CASSYDSNQPQHF
TRBJ1-1 | TRBD1 | TRBV20-1 | 14 | many | TGCAGTGCTAGATTGGACAGGGGGCGAACTGAAGCTTTCTTT | CSARLDRGRTEAFF
TRBJ2-3 | - | TRBV4-3 | 15 | many | TGCGCCAGCAGCCTTCGTGGAGGGGCTGTAGATACGCAGTATTTT | CASSLRGGAVDTQYF
TRBJ1-1 | - | TRBV20-1 | 13 | many | TGCAGTGCTCTCGAAGGACACAACACTGAAGCTTTCTTT | CSALEGHNTEAFF
TRBJ2-1 | TRBD2 | TRBV29-1 | 13 | many | TGCAGCGTAACCGGGACTAGCAACAATGAGCAGTTCTTC | CSVTGTSNNEQFF
TRBJ1-3 | - | TRBV3-1 | 17 | many | TGTGCCAGCAGCCAAGTCGTCTCAGGCGCACGAGGGGACACCATATATTTT | CASSQVVSGARGDTIYF
TRBJ2-3 | TRBD2 | TRBV20-1 | 16 | many | TGCAGTTCCCATGGGTTGCTAGCGGGAGTCACAGATACGCAGTATTTT | CSSHGLLAGVTDTQYF
TRBJ2-7 | TRBD2 | TRBV28 | 13 | many | TGTGCCAGCAGCACGGGACTAGCGAGGGAGCAGTACTTC | CASSTGLAREQYF
TRBJ2-1 | TRBD2 | TRBV5-1 | 16 | medium-sized | TGCGCCAGCAGCCTGGGACTAGCGGGAGGGCAGAATGAGCAGTTCTTC | CASSLGLAGGQNEQFF
TRBJ2-7 | TRBD1 | TRBV5-1 | 15 | many | TGCGCCAGCAGCGACCTAGGGGGCGGCGAGGGAGAGCAGTACTTC | CASSDLGGGEGEQYF
TRBJ2-1 | TRBD2 | TRBV14 | 16 | many | TGTGCCAGCAGTCACCCCGGGGCTAGCGGGTACAATGAGCAGTTCTTC | CASSHPGASGYNEQFF
TRBJ2-7 | TRBD2 | TRBV5-1 | 15 | many | TGCGCCAGCAGCCCACTAGCGGGAGGATCCTACGAGCAGTACTTC | CASSPLAGGSYEQYF
TRBJ2-1 | - | TRBV20-1 | 14 | many | TGCAGTGCTAGATCCCCCTTCAGGGTTAGCGAGCAGTTCTTC | CSARSPFRVSEQFF
TRBJ2-7 | TRBD2 | TRBV5-1 | 17 | many | TGCGCCAGCAGCTTGGGGGCTAGCGGGAGCGATAGGTACGAGCAGTACTTC | CASSLGASGSDRYEQYF
TRBJ2-7 | TRBD1 | TRBV18 | 14 | many | TGTGCCAGCTCATCAGGACAGGGGGCCTACGAGCAGTACTTC | CASSSGQGAYEQYF
TRBJ2-1 | - | TRBV29-1 | 12 | medium-sized | TGCAGCGGTGGTAGGGGGGGAGATGAGCAGTTCTTC | CSGGRGGDEQFF
TRBJ2-2 | TRBD1 | TRBV9 | 16 | many | TGTGCCAGCAGCGTAGAAGGCAGGGGGCTTACCGGGGAGCTGTTTTTT | CASSVEGRGLTGELFF
TRBJ2-1 | TRBD2 | TRBV4-3 | 14 | - | TGCGCCAGCAGCCAGAGCGGGGGGGCCGGGGAGCAGTTCTTC | CASSQSGGAGEQFF
TRBJ1-2 | - | TRBV3-1 | 12 | many | TGTGCCAGCAGTCGCGGACAAGACGGCTACACCTTC | CASSRGQDGYTF
TRBJ2-1 | TRBD1 | TRBV6-5 | 16 | many | TGTGCCAGCAGTTCCGCCTCGGGACAGGTATACAATGAGCAGTTCTTC | CASSSASGQVYNEQFF
TRBJ2-4 | TRBD1 | TRBV29-1 | 14 | many | TGCAGCGTTGAATGGGGACAGTGGCCAAATTTTCAGTACTTC | CSVEWGQWPNFQYF
TRBJ2-1 | - | TRBV20-1 | 14 | many | TGCAGCGCCGGGGGCGGCCGAACCTACAATGAGCAGTTCTTC | CSAGGGRTYNEQFF
TRBJ2-5 | - | TRBV11-2 | 11 | many | TGTGCCAGCAGCTTAGTTGAGACCCAGTACTTC | CASSLVETQYF
TRBJ2-2 | - | TRBV19 | 13 | - | TGTGCCAGCCTGGAAAGAGACACCGGGGAGCTGTTTTTT | CASLERDTGELFF
TRBJ2-5 | - | TRBV20-1 | 14 | medium-sized | TGCAGTGCTAGAGTAGTAGGGGCGCGGGAGACCCAGTACTTC | CSARVVGARETQYF
TRBJ2-3 | - | TRBV12-3/TRBV12-4 | 12 | many | TGTGCCAGCAGATGGCGCGGAGATACGCAGTATTTT | CASRWRGDTQYF
TRBJ2-1 | - | TRBV6-2/TRBV6-3 | 15 | many | TGTGCCAGCAGTTACTCCAGGGGTAGCGGCAATGAGCAGTTCTTC | CASSYSRGSGNEQFF
TRBJ2-1 | - | TRBV20-1 | 13 | many | TGCAGTGCTAGAGGGGTACAGACCAATGAGCAGTTCTTC | CSARGVQTNEQFF
TRBJ1-1 | - | TRBV5-1 | 13 | many | TGCGCCAGCAGCTCGGACAGAGGCACTGAAGCTTTCTTT | CASSSDRGTEAFF
TRBJ2-1 | TRBD2 | TRBV3-1 | 13 | many | TGTGCCAGCAGTAGCGGGGGGAGGGATGAGCAGTTCTTC | CASSSGGRDEQFF
TRBJ2-1 | - | TRBV20-1 | 13 | many | TGCAGTGCCGAGCGAGCTAACTACAATGAGCAGTTCTTC | CSAERANYNEQFF
TRBJ1-2 | - | TRBV20-1 | 15 | many | TGCAGTGCTAGAGATGCAGGACGCTCTAACTATGGCTACACCTTC | CSARDAGRSNYGYTF
TRBJ1-5 | - | TRBV23-1 | 19 | many | TGCGCCAGCAGTCAACAACGGACAGCTGGGAAATATAGCAATCAGCCCCAGCATTTT | CASSQQRTAGKYSNQPQHF
TRBJ2-3 | - | TRBV6-2/TRBV6-3 | 11 | medium-sized | TGTGCCAGCCTCAGGTCAGATACGCAGTATTTT | CASLRSDTQYF
TRBJ2-1 | - | TRBV5-1 | 14 | many | TGCGCCAGCAGCTTGGCCGGGCGCGTCTATGAGCAGTTCTTC | CASSLAGRVYEQFF
TRBJ2-7 | TRBD1 | TRBV5-1 | 14 | many | TGCGCCAGCAGCTCGGACAGGATGACCTACGAGCAGTACTTC | CASSSDRMTYEQYF